This TCR beta chain is from a study of beta chain features in type 1 diabetes. Across the whole study: What patients shared with healthy donors was a similar profile of age, gender and cell yields. Examination covered roughly 100,000,000 sorted cells spanning all samples. The study, taken as a whole, reports: Across all four CD4+ subsets, people with type 1 diabetes showed modestly shorter TCRB CDR3s. Comparison showed that naive, central memory and Treg TCRB repertoires appeared more similar among patients than among healthy donors. Reduced insertions and increased deletions marked VDJ junctions in type 1 diabetes patients.

What was sequenced were expressed TCRB transcripts, since all of the isolated RNA had been reverse transcribed. Sequencing was performed with immunoSEQ multiplex PCR; in TCRdb, only in-frame clones are kept and a portion is missing. Among 250,000 to 300,000 clones listed, approximately 25% were seen once. This clone occurred a few times. Its antigen is currently unknown. Source material: naive CD4+ T cells from blood. This clonotype was sampled from a woman in her 30s with type 1 diabetes.

The CDR3 nucleotides read TGTGCCAGCAGCCAAGTTCAACAGGGCAACTATGGCTACACCTTC. It specifies CASSQVQQGNYGYTF. The rearrangement uses TRBV4-2 and TRBJ1-2; TRBD1 might be the D (6 bases). V was pared by 1 base and J by 2 bases, with 11 bases between. Germline CDR1 and CDR2: LGHNA and YNFKEQ. This CDR3 spans 15 amino acids.